The 32 T cell receptor beta chains reported below all come from one sample, sequenced in a study of graft-versus-host responses after intestinal transplantation. Generated by immunoSEQ multiplex PCR, the TCRdb table keeps only in-frame clones and is missing some. The table includes 6,000 to 8,500 clones, approximately 28% detected once. Sequenced here: alloreactive CD4+ T cells from a mixed lymphocyte reaction culture, sampled before transplantation. Described subset: CFSE-low proliferating T cells sorted from roughly 6-day pre-transplant mixed lymphocyte reaction (GvH or HvG direction). Source of these receptors: a human patient who was an organ donor for intestinal transplantation.

The CDR3 sequence: CASSYSRDTEAFF. The CDR3 DNA sequence: TGTGCCAGCAGTTATAGCAGGGACACTGAAGCTTTCTTT. V gene TRBV6-1 combines with J gene TRBJ1-1, with D perhaps TRBD1 (5 bases). The CDR3 sequence is 13 residues long. V lost 5 bases and J lost 3, with 10 bases in between. Per germline, CDR1 MNHNS and CDR2 SASEGT.

The CDR3 DNA follows: TGCGCCAGCAGCCCCCCGGGGGGCCAAGAGACCCAGTACTTC. Its protein product is CASSPPGGQETQYF. The rearrangement joins TRBV5-1 to TRBJ2-5; 7 bases agree with TRBD2. The CDR3 extends over 14 amino acids. CDR1 and CDR2 from the germline V gene are SGHRS and YFSETQ. J was trimmed by 1 base and V by 4 bases; bases with no gene match: 4.

The chain links TRBV27 to TRBJ2-2, with D possibly TRBD1 on 6 matching bases. The V end lost 11 bases, the J end lost 1 base, and 14 bases lay between the germline ends. Looked up from germline, CDR1 is MNHEY and CDR2 is SMNVEV (reference sequence). This CDR3 contains 14 residues. CDR3 amino acids: CARLPGQNTGELFF. Written as DNA, the CDR3 is TGTGCCCGCCTCCCGGGACAGAACACCGGGGAGCTGTTTTTT.

This clone is judged medium-sized. V gene TRBV6-5 combines with J gene TRBJ1-1, with a possible D match to TRBD1 (6 bases). The CDR3 sequence is 14 residues long. Deletions cut 1 base from V and 11 bases from J, with 17 bases between. Germline V gives CDR1 MNHEY, CDR2 SVGAGI. The CDR3 DNA reads TGTGCCAGCAGTTACTTTGCGGGGAGGGGGGTCGCTTTCTTT. Translating it yields CASSYFAGRGVAFF.

This chain connects TRBV5-4 to TRBJ2-5; the D gene is possibly TRBD1 (6 bases). The V gene's germline CDR1 is SGHNT and CDR2 YYREEE (reference sequence). The CDR3 runs 14 residues. V dropped 0 bases and J dropped 5 bases, with 11 bases sitting between them. The CDR3 region is CASSLDRVIETQYF. CDR3 coding DNA: TGTGCCAGCAGCTTGGACAGGGTAATCGAGACCCAGTACTTC.

The chain carries TRBV7-9 and TRBJ2-5, with 7 nucleotides matching TRBD2. V lost 4 bases and J lost 3; bases outside the gene matches: 8. The CDR3 spans 15 residues. CDR1 and CDR2 (germline): SEHNR, FQNEAQ (reference sequence). CDR3 DNA sequence: TGTGCCAGCAGCTCCCGCGGGGGATGGGAAGAGACCCAGTACTTC. This sequence encodes CASSSRGGWEETQYF.

This clone occurred a few times. CDR3 nucleotides: TGTGCCAGCAGTTACAGGGGGCGCGGGGACGAGCAGTACTTC. This encodes CASSYRGRGDEQYF. The V and J genes are TRBV6-6 and TRBJ2-7, with D perhaps matching TRBD1 (7 bases). The CDR3 length is 14 residues. The germline gives CDR1 MNHNY, CDR2 SVGAGI (reference sequence). With 2 bases removed from V and 5 bases from J, the gap between germline ends came to 13 bases.

As for this clone: Its ends do not fully match the called genes, so a read error is possible. The rearrangement links TRBV10-3 to TRBJ1-3; 9 bases are a match to TRBD1. The CDR3 is 16 amino acids. Looked up from germline, CDR1 is ENHRY and CDR2 is SYGVKD. The CDR3 DNA reads as TGTGCCAGCAGTTCAGGGGGGACAGGGTCTGGAAACACCATATATTTT. Protein: CASSSGGTGSGNTIYF.

V gene TRBV7-2 combines with J gene TRBJ2-3; no clear D. V was cut by 5 bases and J by 11 bases, with 14 bases left in between. Per germline, CDR1 SGHTA and CDR2 FQGNSA. The CDR3 has 12 residues. CDR3 sequence reads: CASSGQYSGQYF. DNA for the CDR3: TGTGCCAGCAGCGGCCAGTACTCAGGGCAGTATTTT.

By share, this clone counts as medium-sized. V is TRBV5-6 and J is TRBJ2-7; 9 bases fit TRBD1. The germline CDR1 and CDR2 sequences are SGHDT and YYEEEE. The CDR3 covers 14 residues. Losses at the gene ends were 5 bases for V and 4 bases for J; bases not matched to a gene: 7. The CDR3 is CASSSGTGRYEQYF. The CDR3 nucleotides are TGTGCCAGCAGTTCCGGGACAGGGCGGTACGAGCAGTACTTC.

The chain joins TRBV4-3 to TRBJ1-3; no definite D call. This CDR3 has 17 amino acids. From germline, CDR1 is LGHNA and CDR2 YSLEER. With 0 bases removed from V and 4 bases from J, the gap between germline ends came to 16 bases. CDR3 region: CASSQDSSPAEGNTIYF. The CDR3 DNA reads TGCGCCAGCAGCCAAGATAGCTCGCCCGCGGAAGGAAACACCATATATTTT.

This rearrangement joins TRBV5-1 to TRBJ2-2; TRBD2 agrees at 8 bases. Germline values: CDR1 SGHRS, CDR2 YFSETQ. CDR3 size: 17 residues. V was clipped by 4 bases and J by 0 bases; unmatched bases: 8. The CDR3 spells CASSGRSGGANTGELFF. The CDR3 DNA reads as TGCGCCAGCAGCGGCCGATCGGGAGGGGCGAACACCGGGGAGCTGTTTTTT. Supplemented by reference TRBV5-1 and TRBJ2-2, the full variable domain reads KAGVTQTPRYLIKTRGQQVTLSCSPISGHRSVSWYQQTPGQGLQFLFEYFSETQRNKGNFPGRFSGRQFSNSRSEMNVSTLELGDSALYLCASSGRSGGANTGELFFGEGSRLTVL.

V usage is TRBV6-6 and J usage is TRBJ1-5; tentatively, D is TRBD1 (5 bases). The V end lost 5 bases, the J end lost 7 bases, and 9 bases lay between the germline ends. The germline CDR1 and CDR2 sequences are MNHNY and SVGAGI (reference sequence). This CDR3 has 12 residues. The chain's CDR3 is CASSAKGQPQHF. The DNA of the CDR3 is TGTGCCAGCAGTGCGAAGGGGCAGCCCCAGCATTTT.

This rearrangement joins TRBV7-3 to TRBJ2-3; 7 bases align to TRBD2. Per germline, CDR1 SGHTA and CDR2 FQGTGA. With V trimmed by 5 bases and J by 4 bases, 6 bases remained unmatched. The CDR3 contains 14 residues. CDR3 sequence reads: CASSRRLASDTQYF. DNA for the CDR3: TGTGCCAGCAGCCGAAGACTAGCTTCAGATACGCAGTATTTT. The full variable domain, with the rest looked up from reference TRBV7-3 and TRBJ2-3, is GAGVSQTPSNKVTEKGKYVELRCDPISGHTALYWYRQSLGQGPEFLIYFQGTGAADDSGLPNDRFFAVRPEGSVSTLKIQRTERGDSAVYLCASSRRLASDTQYFGPGTRLTVL.

The chain has TRBV19 and TRBJ1-5; D unresolved. The V end was cut by 1 base, the J end by 5 bases, with 6 bases between. The CDR3 loop spans 13 amino acids. Germline V gene lookup returns CDR1 LNHDA and CDR2 SQIVND (reference sequence). The chain's CDR3 is CASSIGYDQPQHF. CDR3 DNA: TGTGCCAGTAGTATAGGCTATGATCAGCCCCAGCATTTT.

This clone appeared a few times. The genes are TRBV5-1 and TRBJ1-1; D is unclear. The CDR3 runs 13 residues. V was pared by 2 bases and J by 8 bases, with 13 bases between. Looked up from germline, CDR1 is SGHRS and CDR2 is YFSETQ. CDR3 DNA sequence: TGCGCCAGCAGCTTCACGAGGCAGCAGGAAGCTTTCTTT. Encoded protein: CASSFTRQQEAFF.

About this clone: This specimen includes other DNA sequences encoding the same CDR3. V gene TRBV11-3 combines with J gene TRBJ2-7; 7 bases align to TRBD1. CDR1 is SGHNT, CDR2 YENEEA, per germline. V dropped 6 bases and J dropped 2; count of bases not matched to a gene: 4. There are 13 residues in the CDR3. The CDR3, as DNA: TGTGCCAGCAGTCAGGGGGTTCCCTACGAGCAGTACTTC. This translates into CASSQGVPYEQYF. The variable domain in full, with the rest retrieved from reference TRBV11-3 and TRBJ2-7, is EAGVVQSPRYKIIEKKQPVAFWCNPISGHNTLYWYLQNLGQGPELLIRYENEEAVDDSQLPKDRFSAERLKGVDSTLKIQPAELGDSAVYLCASSQGVPYEQYFGPGTRLTVT.

CDR3 coding DNA: TGTGCCACCTCACTGAGGGCCGGCTATGGCTACACCTTC. Translating gives CATSLRAGYGYTF. The V call is TRBV6-1, the J call TRBJ1-2; no definite D call. This CDR3 contains 13 residues. V lost 10 bases, J lost 4 bases, and 16 bases lay in between. The V gene's germline CDR1 is MNHNS and CDR2 SASEGT.

This clone was observed a few times. The chain recombines TRBV5-5 with TRBJ2-7; D not resolved. Trimming stripped 4 bases from V and 3 bases from J, with 11 bases between. Looked up from germline, CDR1 is SGHKS and CDR2 is YYEKEE (reference sequence). The CDR3 runs 13 residues. This CDR3 is CASSLTPVYEQYF. CDR3 DNA: TGTGCCAGCAGCCTTACTCCGGTCTACGAGCAGTACTTC. Variable domain in full (rest from reference TRBV5-5 and TRBJ2-7): DAGVTQSPTHLIKTRGQQVTLRCSPISGHKSVSWYQQVLGQGPQFIFQYYEKEERGRGNFPDRFSARQFPNYSSELNVNALLLGDSALYLCASSLTPVYEQYFGPGTRLTVT.

By sample fraction, this clone is medium-sized. The chain employs TRBV6-1 and TRBJ1-6, with D possibly being TRBD1 (5 bases). V lost 3 bases, J lost 10 bases, and 13 bases lay in between. There are 14 residues in the CDR3. Germline CDR1 is MNHNS and CDR2 is SASEGT. The CDR3 reads CASSDPYRGSPLHF. The CDR3 nucleotides read TGTGCCAGCAGTGACCCCTACCGGGGGTCACCCCTCCACTTT.

This clone came up a few times. The sample carries other DNA sequences with the same CDR3. V usage is TRBV29-1 and J usage is TRBJ2-1, with 7 nucleotides matching TRBD1. The CDR3 covers 12 residues. V gave up 7 bases and J gave up 7 bases; unmatched junction bases: 7. Germline CDR1 is SQVTM and CDR2 is ANQGSEA. In nucleotides, the CDR3 is TGCAGCGCAAACAGGGGCCGGAATGAGCAGTTCTTC. Protein sequence: CSANRGRNEQFF.

This clone appeared once. Here the CDR3 DNA reads TGCGCCAGCAGCGCAGGGGTGAGAGCTAACTATGGCTACACCTTC. This gives the protein CASSAGVRANYGYTF. The V call is TRBV5-1, the J call TRBJ1-2, with D possibly TRBD1 on 6 matching bases. The CDR3 loop spans 15 amino acids. CDR1 and CDR2 from the germline V gene are SGHRS and YFSETQ. The ends were cut back, 4 bases at V and 0 bases at J, with 13 bases in the middle.

The chain combines TRBV11-2 with TRBJ2-7, with TRBD1 matching 8 bases. J gave up 3 bases and V 4 bases, and 14 bases lay outside the gene matches. The CDR3 has 17 residues. Per the germline V gene, CDR1 is SGHAT and CDR2 is FQNNGV. The DNA for the CDR3 is TGTGCCAGCAGCTCCCATCCCATACAGGGGGGACACTACGAGCAGTACTTC. Translated: CASSSHPIQGGHYEQYF.

This clone occurred a few times. The chain joins TRBV11-2 to TRBJ2-3, with a possible D match to TRBD2 (6 bases). CDR1 is SGHAT and CDR2 is FQNNGV in the germline V gene. This CDR3 has 15 amino acids. Trimming removed 5 bases from V and 2 bases from J, with 14 bases in between. The CDR3 DNA is TGTGCCAGCAGCATTGGGAGGCGGTCCACAGATACGCAGTATTTT. It translates to CASSIGRRSTDTQYF. The whole variable domain, filled in from reference TRBV11-2 and TRBJ2-3, reads EAGVAQSPRYKIIEKRQSVAFWCNPISGHATLYWYQQILGQGPKLLIQFQNNGVVDDSQLPKDRFSAERLKGVDSTLKIQPAKLEDSAVYLCASSIGRRSTDTQYFGPGTRLTVL.

The J gene is TRBJ1-1, the V gene TRBV20-1; unclear D gene. Between the trimmed V and J ends, which lost 5 bases and 2 bases, there was a span of 3 bases. Germline CDR1 reads DFQATT; CDR2 reads SNEGSKA (reference sequence). This CDR3 region has 10 residues. The CDR3 spells CSAYNTEAFF. The DNA for the CDR3 is TGCAGTGCTTATAACACTGAAGCTTTCTTT.

This clone was detected only a few times. The genes are TRBV6-1 and TRBJ1-4, with TRBD1 identical over 8 bases. The CDR3 extends over 14 amino acids. Germline CDR1 reads MNHNS; CDR2 reads SASEGT. V lost 8 bases to trimming and J lost 6 bases; unmatched junction nucleotides: 8. CDR3 in amino acids: CASATGTGYEKLFF. The DNA for the CDR3 is TGTGCCAGCGCCACCGGGACAGGATATGAAAAACTGTTTTTT.

This clone is large (0.1 to 1%). This chain links TRBV5-6 with TRBJ2-5; a weak D match, TRBD2 (6 bases). The CDR3 contains 14 residues. Between the trimmed V and J ends, which lost 4 bases and 2 bases, there was a span of 12 bases. Per the germline V gene, CDR1 is SGHDT and CDR2 is YYEEEE. This CDR3 reads CASSLGLSQETQYF. The CDR3 bases are TGTGCCAGCAGCCTTGGACTATCACAAGAGACCCAGTACTTC.

This clone appeared a single time. The chain recombines TRBV19 with TRBJ2-1, with 14 bases aligning to TRBD2. Germline CDR1 is LNHDA and CDR2 is SQIVND (reference sequence). Unmatched junction bases numbered 9, after V lost 1 base and J lost 4 bases. CDR3 length: 19 amino acids. The CDR3: CASSIGHGTSGGRYNEQFF. DNA for the CDR3: TGTGCCAGTAGTATAGGGCACGGGACTAGCGGGGGAAGGTACAATGAGCAGTTCTTC.

The V call is TRBV11-3, the J call TRBJ1-2; 8 bases align to TRBD1. Germline-derived CDR1 and CDR2 are SGHNT and YENEEA. Trimming took 2 bases from V and 3 from J; bases not matched to a gene: 2. This CDR3 spans 14 amino acids. The CDR3 nucleotides read TGTGCCAGCAGCTTAAGGACAGGGTACTATGGCTACACCTTC. Protein: CASSLRTGYYGYTF.

By proportion, this clone is medium-sized. The chain has TRBV20-1 and TRBJ2-5, with D uncertain. V was pared by 5 bases and J by 4 bases, with 5 bases between. There are 10 residues in the CDR3. From germline, CDR1 is DFQATT and CDR2 SNEGSKA (reference sequence). CDR3 amino acids: CSAFRETQYF. The CDR3 DNA reads TGCAGTGCTTTTAGAGAGACCCAGTACTTC.

V gene TRBV9 combines with J gene TRBJ1-5; the D gene is possibly TRBD1 (6 bases). The CDR3 runs 15 residues. Trimming left V 4 bases short and J 4 bases short, with 15 bases between. Germline V lookup: CDR1 SGDLS, CDR2 YYNGEE. CDR3 bases: TGTGCCAGCAGCCCCGGGGGGGCGCGAAATCAGCCCCAGCATTTT. It encodes CASSPGGARNQPQHF.

This clone was seen only once. The chain couples TRBV5-4 to TRBJ1-1; 7 bases map to TRBD1. J was trimmed by 4 bases and V by 4 bases; bases with no gene match: 7. This CDR3 comprises 14 residues. From germline, CDR1 is SGHNT and CDR2 YYREEE (reference sequence). The CDR3: CASSRQTGSTEAFF. For the CDR3, the DNA is TGTGCCAGCAGCCGGCAGACAGGGAGCACTGAAGCTTTCTTT.